These 4 T cell receptor beta chains originate from one sample sequenced in a study of T-cell memory formation after mild COVID-19. A single record per CDR3 protein comes from TCRdb applying MiXCR to the 5' RACE reads. The table has about 360,000 distinct CDR3 sequences, under 15% seen once; the top ten hold about 20%. Sequences were obtained from PBMCs or a T cell subset sorted from them (not recorded which). The source is a man aged 18 to 30 who had mild COVID-19 (a few samples of this study predate the infection). Cell type and time point are not known.

Ten or more counts support this clonotype. The chain joins TRBV25-1 to TRBJ2-7; D gene unclear. CDR1 and CDR2 (germline): MGHDK, SYGVNS. Between the trimmed V and J ends, which lost 1 base and 4 bases, there was a span of 11 bases. The CDR3 is 14 amino acids. CDR3 coding DNA: TGTGCCAGCAGTGAATCGGATTGGCGTTACGAGCAGTACTTC. It is translated as CASSESDWRYEQYF.

The V gene is TRBV10-3, the J gene TRBJ2-6; 8 nucleotides line up with TRBD2. V was pared by 5 bases and J by 2 bases, with 8 bases of the junction left unmatched. The CDR3 is made up of 17 amino acids. Germline CDR1 reads ENHRY; CDR2 reads SYGVKD. The CDR3 DNA is TGTGCCATCAGTCCCTCCGGGGGGGGCCCTGGGGCCAACGTCCTGACTTTC. Translated, it gives CAISPSGGGPGANVLTF.

J is TRBJ1-1 and V is TRBV9; D is possibly TRBD1 (6 bases). CDR1 SGDLS and CDR2 YYNGEE come from the germline V gene. Trimming removed 3 bases at V and 6 bases at J, with 18 bases between. This CDR3 spans 15 amino acids. CDR3 loop: CASSGGAAGAAEAFF. CDR3 DNA: TGTGCCAGCAGCGGGGGAGCAGCGGGGGCTGCTGAAGCTTTCTTT.

This rearrangement joins TRBV18 to TRBJ1-4, with D hard to call. This CDR3 has 15 amino acids. The V gene lost 0 bases and the J gene lost 7 bases, with 12 bases spanning the gap. Germline V CDR1 and CDR2: KGHSH, LQKENI. CDR3 protein: CASSPPSLWGEKLFF. CDR3 in DNA: TGTGCCAGCTCACCACCGTCACTATGGGGTGAAAAACTGTTTTTT. Together with reference TRBV18 and TRBJ1-4, the CDR3 gives the full variable domain: NAGVMQNPRHLVRRRGQEARLRCSPMKGHSHVYWYRQLPEEGLKFMVYLQKENIIDESGMPKERFSAEFPKEGPSILRIQQVVRGDSAAYFCASSPPSLWGEKLFFGSGTQLSVL.